The rows below give T cell receptor beta chains drawn from one sample of a study of T cells in localized non-small cell lung cancer. The data were produced by immunoSEQ multiplex PCR, yet TCRdb's version contains in-frame clones alone and is incomplete. The table records some 27,000 clones, roughly 89% of them present only once. The specimen was peripheral blood, collected before any cancer treatment. The receptors originated from a woman between 18 and 50 years old with stage I lung adenocarcinoma. The CDR3 runs from the conserved cysteine through the conserved F or W. A D gene is named only where the DNA matches it firmly. The size entry is marked missing in some rows and otherwise reads once, few, many or a size class.

>TRBJ2-7|TRBV5-4|-|-
CASSWGPGKPRSYEQYF
TGTGCCAGCAGCTGGGGACCCGGAAAACCGCGATCCTACGAGCAGTACTTC
>TRBJ2-7|TRBV7-2|-|-
CASSLFVSYEQYF
TGTGCCAGCAGCTTATTTGTCTCCTACGAGCAGTACTTC
>TRBJ1-1|TRBV5-1|-|once
CASSLAQGMVAEAFF
TGCGCCAGCAGCTTGGCCCAGGGGATGGTGGCTGAAGCTTTCTTT
>TRBJ2-1|TRBV19|TRBD1|once
CASSVAGQDPYNEQFF
TGTGCCAGTAGTGTCGCGGGACAGGACCCCTACAATGAGCAGTTCTTC
>TRBJ1-1|TRBV19|-|few
CASSMRVQSEAFF
TGTGCCAGTAGTATGCGGGTACAATCTGAAGCTTTCTTT
>TRBJ2-2|TRBV7-2|TRBD1|-
CASSLAGTGYTGELFF
TGTGCCAGCAGCTTAGCCGGGACAGGATACACCGGGGAGCTGTTTTTT
>TRBJ2-5|TRBV9|TRBD2|-
CASSVDGGGAETQYF
TGTGCCAGCAGCGTAGACGGGGGAGGGGCGGAGACCCAGTACTTC
>TRBJ2-7|TRBV7-2|-|-
CASSRSGPEQYF
TGTGCCAGCAGCCGGTCGGGGCCCGAGCAGTACTTC
>TRBJ2-7|TRBV5-8|-|-
CASSRRQGSHEQYF
TGTGCCAGCAGCCGCCGGCAGGGTTCCCACGAGCAGTACTTC
>TRBJ2-5|TRBV19|-|-
CASSILGEETQYF
TGTGCCAGTAGTATCTTAGGGGAGGAGACCCAGTACTTC
>TRBJ2-5|TRBV19|TRBD1|few
CASSIVLQGSQYF
TGTGCCAGTAGTATAGTCCTACAGGGGAGCCAGTACTTC
>TRBJ2-7|TRBV7-9|TRBD2|few
CASSPPLRASGRGEQYF
TGTGCCAGCAGCCCACCATTAAGGGCTAGCGGGAGAGGGGAGCAGTACTTC
>TRBJ2-7|TRBV5-6|-|-
CASSLANSQYEQYF
TGTGCCAGCAGCTTGGCCAACAGTCAATACGAGCAGTACTTC
>TRBJ2-7|TRBV4-1|-|-
CASSLVGNDDEQYF
TGCGCCAGCAGCCTCGTCGGCAACGATGACGAGCAGTACTTC
>TRBJ1-2|TRBV10-1|TRBD1|few
CASSEGCLGQGNGYTF
TGCGCCAGCAGTGAGGGTTGCTTGGGACAGGGGAATGGCTACACCTTC
>TRBJ2-5|TRBV4-1|TRBD2|-
CASSQDSRGEAQYF
TGCGCCAGCAGCCAAGACTCCCGGGGGGAGGCCCAGTACTTC
>TRBJ2-2|TRBV30|-|-
CAWSRGSGNTGELFF
TGTGCCTGGAGTAGGGGATCGGGGAACACCGGGGAGCTGTTTTTT
>TRBJ2-2|TRBV9|-|once
CASSVLPYLDTGELFF
TGTGCCAGCAGCGTACTTCCTTATCTGGACACCGGGGAGCTGTTTTTT
>TRBJ2-3|TRBV7-6|-|-
CASSPGRVSPGKDTQYF
TGTGCCAGCAGCCCCGGGCGAGTTAGCCCGGGAAAGGATACGCAGTATTTT
>TRBJ2-7|TRBV28|TRBD2|-
CASSFPLERWEGSYEQYF
TGTGCCAGCAGCTTCCCCCTCGAACGGTGGGAGGGCTCCTACGAGCAGTACTTC
>TRBJ2-5|TRBV6-1|-|-
CASSEGGLVKETQYF
TGTGCCAGCAGTGAAGGGGGGTTAGTTAAAGAGACCCAGTACTTC
>TRBJ1-1|TRBV6-5|-|once
CASSEIVSEAFF
TGTGCCAGCAGTGAAATCGTGTCTGAAGCTTTCTTT
>TRBJ2-7|TRBV6-1|TRBD2|-
CASSVAGVGEQYF
TGTGCCAGCAGTGTAGCGGGAGTAGGCGAGCAGTACTTC
>TRBJ1-1|TRBV30|-|-
CAWRADSVNTEAFF
TGTGCCTGGAGGGCAGACTCTGTGAACACTGAAGCTTTCTTT
>TRBJ1-2|TRBV7-8|-|-
CASSLESGRNYGYTF
TGTGCCAGCAGCTTAGAATCAGGGAGAAACTATGGCTACACCTTC
>TRBJ1-6|TRBV6-6|TRBD1|-
CASSFKGQGSLNPLHF
TGTGCCAGCAGTTTCAAAGGACAGGGCTCCCTGAATCCCCTCCACTTT
>TRBJ1-5|TRBV19|TRBD1|-
CASSSHRGNRSNQPQHF
TGTGCCAGTAGTAGTCACAGGGGGAATCGTAGCAATCAGCCCCAGCATTTT
>TRBJ2-5|TRBV7-9|-|once
CASSLWGGETQYF
TGTGCCAGCAGCTTATGGGGTGGAGAGACCCAGTACTTC
>TRBJ2-2|TRBV4-3|-|-
CASSQEVVGTGELFF
TGCGCCAGCAGCCAAGAGGTAGTTGGCACCGGGGAGCTGTTTTTT
>TRBJ2-7|TRBV7-9|TRBD2|-
CASSKIKGTSGSSYEQYF
TGTGCCAGCAGCAAGATAAAGGGGACAAGCGGGAGTTCCTACGAGCAGTACTTC
>TRBJ2-1|TRBV12-5|-|-
CASALWGPLYNEQFF
TGTGCTAGTGCCCTGTGGGGGCCACTGTACAATGAGCAGTTCTTC
>TRBJ2-3|TRBV6-4|-|-
CASSDGRDTDTQYF
TGTGCCAGCAGTGACGGGCGGGACACAGATACGCAGTATTTT
>TRBJ2-2|TRBV9|TRBD2|-
CASSVLSGGGMGELFF
TGTGCCAGCAGCGTCCTCAGCGGGGGTGGAATGGGGGAGCTGTTTTTT
>TRBJ2-3|TRBV11-2|TRBD2|-
CASSSSGGTDTQYF
TGTGCCAGCAGCTCTAGCGGGGGGACAGATACGCAGTATTTT
>TRBJ1-2|TRBV28|TRBD1|-
CASSSTGTGGGYTF
TGTGCCAGCAGTTCTACCGGGACAGGGGGTGGCTACACCTTC
>TRBJ2-1|TRBV30|TRBD2|-
CAWSVLGRGGEQFF
TGTGCCTGGAGTGTACTGGGGAGGGGAGGTGAGCAGTTCTTC
>TRBJ2-1|TRBV30|-|-
CAWSVLVGPYNEQFF
TGTGCCTGGAGTGTATTAGTAGGTCCGTACAATGAGCAGTTCTTC
>TRBJ1-5|TRBV2|-|once
CACAGGWGQPQHF
TGTGCCTGCGCAGGAGGATGGGGTCAGCCCCAGCATTTT
>TRBJ1-1|TRBV19|-|few
CASSPDSGEAFF
TGTGCCAGTAGTCCAGACAGCGGGGAAGCTTTCTTT
>TRBJ1-3|TRBV28|TRBD1|-
CASSSWTGLVGNTIYF
TGTGCCAGCAGTTCTTGGACAGGGTTAGTTGGAAACACCATATATTTT
>TRBJ1-2|TRBV5-6|TRBD1|-
CASSLGNRGLYGYTF
TGTGCCAGCAGCTTGGGGAACAGGGGCCTCTATGGCTACACCTTC
>TRBJ1-5|TRBV28|-|-
CASRVIRDGHYQPQHF
TGTGCCAGCAGAGTGATCCGGGACGGACATTATCAGCCCCAGCATTTT
>TRBJ2-7|TRBV6-5|TRBD1|-
CASSGQGKTYEQYF
TGTGCCAGCAGCGGACAGGGAAAGACCTACGAGCAGTACTTC
>TRBJ2-2|TRBV7-9|-|once
CASSPGPLNTGELFF
TGTGCCAGCAGCCCAGGGCCGCTAAACACCGGGGAGCTGTTTTTT
>TRBJ2-7|TRBV6-1|-|few
CASSALGALSYEQYF
TGTGCCAGCAGTGCGCTGGGAGCCCTATCCTACGAGCAGTACTTC
>TRBJ1-4|TRBV7-8|-|-
CASSSWAKGANEKLFF
TGTGCCAGCAGTTCCTGGGCCAAGGGCGCAAATGAAAAACTGTTTTTT
>TRBJ1-2|TRBV27|-|few
CASRFPGTSGYTF
TGTGCCAGCAGATTCCCCGGGACTAGTGGCTACACCTTC